These 30 T cell receptor beta chains originate from one sample sequenced in a study of identical twins. A single record per CDR3 protein comes from TCRdb applying MiXCR to the 5' RACE reads. The data contain roughly 720,000 distinct CDR3 sequences, 18% of them singletons. Another study also made use of these data, one on T cells expressing NK-cell markers.

Source material: PBMCs. These receptor sequences come from a woman younger than 30 in good health.

There are a few counts of this clonotype. The chain is built from TRBV6-5 and TRBJ2-3; D is unresolved. V shed 2 bases and J shed 2 bases, with 8 bases lying between them. The length of the CDR3 is 14 residues. Germline V CDR1 and CDR2: MNHEY, SVGAGI. As DNA, the CDR3 is TGTGCCAGCAGTTACGGGCGGATCACAGATACGCAGTATTTT. Translating it yields CASSYGRITDTQYF.

About this clonotype: The CDR3 carries no conserved terminal phenylalanine or tryptophan, so it likely arises from a read error. Here the CDR3 DNA reads TGCGCCAGCAGCTTGGGGGGAATCCGGGACAGGGCATCCGAGCAGTACCTC. It yields the protein CASSLGGIRDRASEQYL. The chain is built from TRBV5-1 and TRBJ2-7; TRBD1 matches at 9 bases. J was trimmed by 6 bases and V by 0 bases; bases with no gene match: 13. Germline lookup yields CDR1 SGHRS and CDR2 YFSETQ. The CDR3 length is 17 residues.

The CDR3 nucleotides are TGTGCCAGCAGTTTACAACAGGGGGTCGCTTACGAGCAGTACTTC. Translating it yields CASSLQQGVAYEQYF. The rearrangement links TRBV27 to TRBJ2-7; TRBD1 matches at 8 bases. The V gene's germline CDR1 is MNHEY and CDR2 SMNVEV (reference sequence). CDR3 size: 15 residues. Unmatched junction bases numbered 7, after V lost 2 bases and J lost 4 bases.

This clonotype showed up many times. This chain connects TRBV12-3 or TRBV12-4 to TRBJ2-2; D call uncertain. V lost 5 bases and J lost 2, with 0 bases in between. The CDR3 has 11 residues. This CDR3 reads CASSNTGELFF. The CDR3 DNA sequence: TGTGCCAGCAGTAACACCGGGGAGCTGTTTTTT.

The chain employs TRBV2 and TRBJ2-2; D might be TRBD1 or TRBD2, each matching 5 bases. The CDR3 runs 15 residues. CDR1 SNHLY and CDR2 FYNNEI come from the germline V gene. V lost 7 bases and J lost 7, with 19 bases in between. The CDR3 loop reads CASMYQGRGGGELFF. In nucleotides, the CDR3 is TGTGCCAGCATGTACCAGGGCCGGGGTGGCGGGGAGCTGTTTTTT.

Only a few counts were recorded for this clonotype. V gene TRBV7-2 combines with J gene TRBJ2-7, with 10 bases aligning to TRBD2. The ends lost 2 bases at V and 9 bases at J; junction bases unmatched: 7. Germline CDR1 is SGHTA and CDR2 is FQGNSA. This CDR3 is built from 14 residues. The CDR3 region is CASSLQAGGPGQYF. The CDR3 nucleotides read TGTGCCAGCAGCTTACAAGCGGGAGGGCCGGGGCAGTACTTC.

This clonotype showed up just a few times. CDR3: CASYSGNNYEQYF. CDR3 sequence (DNA): TGTGCCAGCTACTCGGGTAACAACTACGAGCAGTACTTC. J is TRBJ2-7 and V is TRBV6-6; D call uncertain. Germline CDR1 and CDR2: MNHNY and SVGAGI (reference sequence). Trimming removed 8 bases from V and 3 bases from J, with 14 bases in between. This CDR3 spans 13 amino acids.

This rearrangement joins TRBV5-1 to TRBJ2-5; 9 positions agree with TRBD2. The CDR3 has 14 amino acids. Germline V gene lookup returns CDR1 SGHRS and CDR2 YFSETQ. Trimming removed 3 bases from V and 3 bases from J; junction bases left unmatched: 3. The CDR3 region is CASSSRTSEETQYF. CDR3 coding DNA: TGCGCCAGCAGCTCCCGGACTAGCGAAGAGACCCAGTACTTC.

This chain links TRBV12-3 or TRBV12-4 with TRBJ1-1; the D is unclear. This CDR3 comprises 14 residues. Trimming shortened V by 1 base and J by 5 bases, and 11 bases separated the two germline ends. The CDR3 region is CASSLVLGLTEAFF. CDR3 in DNA: TGTGCCAGCAGTTTAGTCCTCGGGTTAACTGAAGCTTTCTTT.

The chain links TRBV6-5 to TRBJ1-3; D possibly corresponds to TRBD1 (5 bases). Germline CDR1 MNHEY, CDR2 SVGAGI. With 4 bases removed from V and 4 bases from J, the gap between germline ends came to 14 bases. This CDR3 region has 15 residues. The CDR3 loop reads CASSSEGYWGNTIYF. The CDR3 region has the DNA TGTGCCAGCAGTTCCGAGGGGTATTGGGGAAACACCATATATTTT.

This clonotype was found many times. The V gene is TRBV5-1, the J gene TRBJ2-1; D might be TRBD2 (6 bases). V shed 2 bases and J shed 0 bases, with 9 bases lying between them. The germline V gene has CDR1 SGHRS and CDR2 YFSETQ. CDR3 size: 15 residues. CDR3 sequence: CASSLTSNSYNEQFF. CDR3 nucleotide sequence: TGCGCCAGCAGCTTAACTAGCAACTCCTACAATGAGCAGTTCTTC. Based on the CDR3 plus reference TRBV5-1 and TRBJ2-1, the full variable domain is KAGVTQTPRYLIKTRGQQVTLSCSPISGHRSVSWYQQTPGQGLQFLFEYFSETQRNKGNFPGRFSGRQFSNSRSEMNVSTLELGDSALYLCASSLTSNSYNEQFFGPGTRLTVL.

The chain joins TRBV12-3 or TRBV12-4 to TRBJ2-2; 7 nucleotides align to TRBD1. Trimming at V came to 3 bases and at J to 5 bases, leaving 6 bases not matched to a gene. This CDR3 is 15 amino acids long. The CDR3 loop reads CASSFRLRGTGELFF. CDR3 nucleotide sequence: TGTGCCAGCAGTTTTCGTCTCAGGGGGACCGGGGAGCTGTTTTTT.

This chain uses TRBV30 with TRBJ2-1, with TRBD2 identical over 7 bases. Germline values: CDR1 GTSNPN, CDR2 SVGIG (reference sequence). J gave up 9 bases and V 4 bases, and 12 bases lay outside the gene matches. This CDR3 has 14 residues. This chain's CDR3 is CAWKPGTTSGEQFF. The CDR3 DNA reads TGTGCCTGGAAACCCGGGACTACGAGCGGTGAGCAGTTCTTC.

Only a few counts were recorded for this clonotype. This chain connects TRBV5-1 to TRBJ2-5; 9 bases are a match to TRBD2. This CDR3 contains 15 residues. Germline CDR1 SGHRS, CDR2 YFSETQ. J was trimmed by 0 bases and V by 2 bases; bases with no gene match: 2. CDR3 nucleotide sequence: TGCGCCAGCAGCTTCAGCGGGAGGTACCAAGAGACCCAGTACTTC. Its protein is CASSFSGRYQETQYF.

This clonotype was picked up a small number of times. V usage is TRBV7-9 and J usage is TRBJ1-4; D perhaps matches TRBD1 (5 bases). This CDR3 is built from 15 residues. The germline V gene has CDR1 SEHNR and CDR2 FQNEAQ (reference sequence). With 4 bases removed from V and 2 bases from J, the gap between germline ends came to 11 bases. CDR3 nucleotides: TGTGCCAGCAGCTCCGAGGGACCCACTAATGAAAAACTGTTTTTT. Amino acids: CASSSEGPTNEKLFF.

This clonotype was seen only a few times. The rearrangement uses TRBV5-1 and TRBJ2-3, with a tentative D call TRBD2 (5 bases). This CDR3 is 13 amino acids long. The germline gives CDR1 SGHRS, CDR2 YFSETQ. V lost 4 bases, J lost 6 bases, and 12 bases lay in between. In DNA form, the CDR3 reads TGCGCCAGCAGCAGGTCCCCGGGGGATACGCAGTATTTT. Its protein is CASSRSPGDTQYF.

The chain links TRBV18 to TRBJ1-1, with D possibly being TRBD1 (6 bases). The V end was cut by 3 bases, the J end by 1 base, with 15 bases between. Germline V gene sequence: CDR1 KGHSH, CDR2 LQKENI. The CDR3 length is 16 residues. CDR3 DNA: TGTGCCAGCTCACCTGTAAACAAACAGGGGAACACTGAAGCTTTCTTT. It translates to CASSPVNKQGNTEAFF.

The chain combines TRBV10-3 with TRBJ2-7; a weak D match, TRBD2 (5 bases). Looked up from germline, CDR1 is ENHRY and CDR2 is SYGVKD. This CDR3 comprises 14 residues. V lost 4 bases and J lost 5, with 15 bases in between. CDR3 region: CAISAVGALDEQYF. CDR3 DNA: TGTGCCATCAGTGCTGTGGGAGCCCTCGACGAGCAGTACTTC.

The sample holds a few counts of this clonotype. V and J are TRBV6-2 or TRBV6-3 and TRBJ2-1; tentatively, D is TRBD1 or TRBD2 (5 bases each). The CDR3 has 16 residues. Germline V gives CDR1 MNHEY, CDR2 SVGEGT. V was clipped by 1 base and J by 15 bases, with 25 bases between them. The CDR3 DNA reads as TGTGCCAGCAGTTACTTTTCCGGGACCCAGGAGCCCCCGAGGTTCTTC. Its protein product is CASSYFSGTQEPPRFF.

This clonotype was observed a few times. CDR3 bases: TGTGCCAGCAGCCAAGCATATGGACGGTCCTACGAGCAGTACTTC. Its translation: CASSQAYGRSYEQYF. The chain combines TRBV3-1 with TRBJ2-7; D is undetermined. This CDR3 contains 15 residues. V shed 1 base and J shed 1 base, with 11 bases lying between them. Germline values: CDR1 LGHDT, CDR2 YNNKEL (reference sequence).

The chain links TRBV20-1 to TRBJ2-7; either TRBD1 or TRBD2 may fit D (5 bases each). The CDR3 consists of 10 residues. Looked up from germline, CDR1 is DFQATT and CDR2 is SNEGSKA (reference sequence). CDR3 DNA sequence: TGCAGCCTCGGGGCCACCGAGCAGTACTTC. It is translated as CSLGATEQYF.

The CDR3 loop reads CASSTDRGEKLFF. CDR3 in DNA: TGTGCCAGCTCAACTGATAGGGGTGAAAAACTGTTTTTT. V and J are TRBV18 and TRBJ1-4, with D possibly being TRBD1 (5 bases). V was cut by 5 bases and J by 7 bases, with 11 bases left in between. The CDR3 extends over 13 amino acids. Germline V CDR1 and CDR2: KGHSH, LQKENI.

This clonotype was recorded a few times. The chain has TRBV5-6 and TRBJ2-1; D is unclear. CDR1 and CDR2 from the germline V gene are SGHDT and YYEEEE. There are 15 residues in the CDR3. Trimming left V 2 bases short and J 6 bases short, with 15 bases between. The CDR3 protein is CASSLRPRNSNEQFF. As DNA, the CDR3 is TGTGCCAGCAGCTTACGGCCCCGAAACAGCAATGAGCAGTTCTTC.

The V call is TRBV20-1, the J call TRBJ2-2; D possibly corresponds to TRBD1 (6 bases). Germline CDR1 and CDR2: DFQATT and SNEGSKA (reference sequence). V gave up 0 bases and J gave up 0 bases, with 11 bases separating them. This CDR3 contains 16 residues. CDR3 sequence reads: CSARDHRAANTGELFF. The CDR3 DNA reads as TGCAGTGCTAGAGACCACAGGGCCGCGAACACCGGGGAGCTGTTTTTT.

This clonotype came up a few times. The chain's CDR3 is CASSLNWDSTDTQYF. The CDR3 bases are TGTGCCAGCAGTCTCAATTGGGACAGCACAGATACGCAGTATTTT. V gene TRBV12-3 or TRBV12-4 combines with J gene TRBJ2-3; TRBD1 or TRBD2 may be the D gene (5 bases each). Trimming stripped 5 bases from V and 0 bases from J, with 12 bases between. The CDR3 has 15 amino acids.

This chain's CDR3 is CASSFGLANNEQFF. In DNA form, the CDR3 reads TGTGCCAGCAGCTTCGGACTAGCGAACAATGAGCAGTTCTTC. The chain joins TRBV7-2 to TRBJ2-1; 9 bases map to TRBD2. V lost 3 bases, J lost 5 bases, and 2 bases stayed unmatched. The CDR3 length is 14 residues. CDR1 and CDR2 (germline): SGHTA, FQGNSA. The full variable domain, completed using reference TRBV7-2 and TRBJ2-1, is GAGVSQSPSNKVTEKGKDVELRCDPISGHTALYWYRQSLGQGLEFLIYFQGNSAPDKSGLPSDRFSAERTGGSVSTLTIQRTQQEDSAVYLCASSFGLANNEQFFGPGTRLTVL.

The chain uses TRBV5-1 and TRBJ2-3, with 16 bases aligning to TRBD2. V lost 1 base to trimming and J lost 8 bases; unmatched junction nucleotides: 4. CDR1 is SGHRS and CDR2 is YFSETQ in the germline V gene. The CDR3 is 16 residues long. The CDR3 sequence: CASSLFGTSGRGTQYF. CDR3 DNA: TGCGCCAGCAGCTTGTTCGGGACTAGCGGGAGGGGTACGCAGTATTTT.

The chain joins TRBV7-8 to TRBJ2-3; D is uncertain. Trimming stripped 3 bases from V and 0 bases from J, with 10 bases between. This CDR3 has 15 residues. Germline V gene lookup returns CDR1 SGHVS and CDR2 FQNEAQ. For the CDR3, the DNA is TGTGCCAGCAGCTTTGCGGTCCATAGCACAGATACGCAGTATTTT. It translates to CASSFAVHSTDTQYF.

Many counts were recorded for this clonotype. This rearrangement joins TRBV20-1 to TRBJ1-2; D ambiguous. Germline CDR1 is DFQATT and CDR2 is SNEGSKA (reference sequence). CDR3 length: 13 amino acids. The V and J ends lost 3 bases and 3 bases respectively, with 11 bases between them. CDR3: CSASDQDHYGYTF. CDR3 nucleotides: TGCAGTGCTAGTGATCAGGACCACTATGGCTACACCTTC.

V usage is TRBV21-1 and J usage is TRBJ2-4. TRBV21-1 is given as a pseudogene. The CDR3 is made up of 15 amino acids. Here the CDR3 DNA reads TGTGCCAGCATCGTTAAGGGGGCAGGCAAAAACATTCAGTACTTC. It is translated as CASIVKGAGKNIQYF.